This T cell receptor (beta chain) was identified in a study of cytotoxic CD8 clonotypes in ibrutinib-treated CLL (dated by TCRdb to the early 2020s). Regarding the complete study: In this cohort, about 16 patients were treatment-naive and fewer than 13 were relapsed/refractory, while fewer than 18 had unmutated IGHV. Patients were still on ibrutinib when every remission and progressive disease sample was collected. Of the 90 or so participants in the trial, about two dozen had longitudinal samples available. On average, each sample yielded 270,000 or so productive templates and 85,000 to 95,000 productive rearrangements. Cryopreserved peripheral blood mononuclear cells were collected before treatment, at response, and at either disease progression or sustained remission. Responses were partial in around 25 patients and complete in 2; after median approximately 67 months follow-up, some 15 stayed in remission and some twelve progressed. Samples at response were collected after a median of around twelve months of treatment, with a range of roughly 6 to 40 months.

The cysteine opens and the phenylalanine closes a CDR3 of 15 amino acids. Here the CDR3 DNA is all that survives: 45 bases in frame from base 1. At the junction V is shortened by 2 bases and J by 5 bases, with 16 bases in between. From the germline V gene, CDR1 is SGHRS and CDR2 is YFSETQ. The time point label for this specimen denotes: 12 to 13 months on ibrutinib. Approximately 2 micrograms of genomic DNA were extracted from cryopreserved PBMCs for TCR beta library preparation. Longitudinal blood samples from CLL patients on ibrutinib monotherapy underwent high-throughput TCR beta sequencing. Patients were enrolled in a phase 2 open-label single-center ibrutinib monotherapy trial. A MiSeq instrument was used for deep resolution sequencing, which targeted depths ranging from 1 in 1 million up to 1 in 200,000 T cells, with coverage averaging 10x for each clonotype. The immunoSEQ hsTCRB Kit was used to generate TCR beta libraries. The paper's processing steps were these. ImmunoSEQ Data Assistant and ImmunoSEQ Analyzer were used for data analysis, and V, D and J genes were assigned according to IMGT definitions. Clonality, which ranges from 0 to 1, was calculated as one minus the normalized Shannon entropy of productive rearrangement frequencies. Public clonotype analysis was restricted to overrepresented clonotypes comprising at least 0.05% of each patient's repertoire. Fewer than 15 repertoires from age-matched healthy donors, obtained from immuneACCESS, served as clonality controls. TCRdb provides this immuneACCESS table in a form limited to in-frame rearrangements. Some clones are lacking; in checked studies, under half of them reflect an unresolved V gene, and why the rest are absent is not known. From that table come the V and J calls and clone size; the DNA was used to work out D and trimming. Here the sample has some 23,000 clones; over 65% occur a single time. Of the sample, more than 40% falls within the top ten clones.

General findings and caveats noted by the study authors: Public clonotypes were found to be uncommon and were observed to contract or remain stable during treatment; the increase in clonality was shown to reflect expansion of private clonotypes at ibrutinib response. Lymph node repertoires were not examined, and the timing of sampling was not matched between patients in sustained remission and those whose disease progressed. An increase in clonality was observed at ibrutinib response, with clonality remaining stable during sustained remission and falling back toward baseline at progression. At baseline, clonality was higher than in age-matched healthy donors and showed a strong correlation with circulating CD8+ T-cell counts.

For this clone: Its antigen remains undetermined. No base qualities exist here, and no much larger clone lies one base off it. The sample has other DNA sequences that encode this CDR3 too.

The rearrangement combines TRBV5-1 with TRBJ2-5; 6 matching bases give a weak D call of TRBD1. The source was PBMCs, collected after 12 months of ibrutinib treatment. The receptor comes from a human donor with chronic lymphocytic leukemia. The base sequence is TGCGCCAGCAGCTTAGTGCGTCCAACAGGGGAGACCCAGTACTTC. Its amino acids are CASSLVRPTGETQYF. The CDR3, completed at both ends by the reference TRBV5-1 and TRBJ2-5 genes, gives the full variable domain KAGVTQTPRYLIKTRGQQVTLSCSPISGHRSVSWYQQTPGQGLQFLFEYFSETQRNKGNFPGRFSGRQFSNSRSEMNVSTLELGDSALYLCASSLVRPTGETQYFGPGTRLLVL.